Given below is one T cell receptor beta chain in context. This CDR3 comprises 13 residues. Trimming left V 4 bases short and J 2 bases short, with 8 bases between. Germline-derived CDR1 and CDR2 are KGHDR and SFDVKD. The record originates from a study of blood T cell repertoires in COVID-19. Overall study: Acute-phase and convalescent COVID-19 samples originated in the United States, Italy and Spain.

Original processing notes: Estimates of nucleated cell counts were drawn from the amplification of reference gene primers. TCRdb's table, derived via immunoSEQ multiplex PCR, lists solely in-frame clones and lacks some. D and trimming come from the DNA, and the V and J calls and clone size come from that table. The top ten hold about 1.2% of the sample, which has about 400,000 clones, 70% to 90% seen once. Source material: peripheral blood. The chain combines TRBV24-1 with TRBJ2-7; no definite D call. The TCR comes from a man aged 35 to 55 with acute or convalescent COVID-19. The CDR3 loop reads CATSDPVTYEQYF. CDR3 DNA: TGTGCCACCAGTGACCCAGTAACCTACGAGCAGTACTTC.